This T cell receptor beta chain stems from a study of T cells in Graves' hyperthyroidism and ophthalmopathy. As regards this clonotype: Antigen specificity is unknown.

At least 3 on the Clinical Activity Score was recorded for ophthalmopathy patients, who also had NOSPECS grade at least 4 and duration under 3 months. V was shortened by 6 bases and J by 6 bases, with 18 bases between the two germline ends. Germline loops: CDR1 LGHDT, CDR2 YNNKEL (reference sequence). The CDR3 has 16 amino acids. RNA transcripts served as the template for amplifying TCR beta CDR3 regions. The HTBI primer set drove a first-round RT-PCR of the TCR CDR3. TCRdb passed the multiplex PCR reads through MiXCR, listing each CDR3 protein once. The sample lists about 460,000 distinct CDR3 sequences; around a fifth were seen once. Broader study findings: Among thyroid clonotypes expanded above 0.001, most also appeared in blood. Stable hyperthyroidism was separated from ophthalmopathy by a model based on 13 V-J features.

Sequencing input: blood. The clonotype was recovered from a woman in her 70s with Graves' ophthalmopathy. The gene calls are TRBV3-1 and TRBJ1-6; tentatively, D is TRBD1 (6 bases). As DNA, the CDR3 is TGTGCCAGCAGACTAAAACCGACAGGTTTTAATTCACCCCTCCACTTT. The encoded protein is CASRLKPTGFNSPLHF.